Below are 27 T cell receptor beta chains sequenced from a single sample in a study of Graves' ophthalmopathy and Graves' hyperthyroidism. The authors amplified TCR beta CDR3 regions from RNA transcripts. The first round was an RT-PCR with HTBI primers, and the second round was a multiplex PCR. TCRdb ran MiXCR on the multiplex PCR reads and lists one entry per CDR3 protein. The data hold roughly 220,000 distinct CDR3 sequences, with around 45% observed a single time. The material sequenced was peripheral blood. The receptors come from an adult man with Graves' ophthalmopathy.

This chain links TRBV5-5 with TRBJ1-4; a weak D match, TRBD1 (6 bases). Looked up from germline, CDR1 is SGHKS and CDR2 is YYEKEE (reference sequence). Trimming left V 3 bases short and J 11 bases short, with 11 bases between. CDR3 length equals 12 residues. Here the CDR3 DNA reads TGTGCCAGCAGCTCCTCAGGGGCCAAACTGTTTTTT. Amino acids: CASSSSGAKLFF.

The CDR3 here is CAISLFADPYEQYF. The CDR3 DNA sequence: TGTGCCATCAGTTTATTCGCAGATCCCTACGAGCAGTACTTC. The chain is built from TRBV10-3 and TRBJ2-7; no clear D gene. This CDR3 spans 14 amino acids. Trimming removed 5 bases at V and 2 bases at J, with 13 bases between. The germline V gene has CDR1 ENHRY and CDR2 SYGVKD.

This rearrangement joins TRBV2 to TRBJ1-1; 8 nucleotides match TRBD1. The CDR3 sequence is 15 residues long. In germline, CDR1 is SNHLY, CDR2 FYNNEI. V trimming: 2 bases; J trimming: 1 base; junction bases outside the gene matches: 3. The CDR3 sequence: CASSERTGTNTEAFF. The CDR3 DNA is TGTGCCAGCAGTGAACGGACAGGGACGAACACTGAAGCTTTCTTT.

The chain couples TRBV3-1 to TRBJ1-1; D is unresolved. Trimming left V 3 bases short and J 11 bases short, with 16 bases between. CDR1 is LGHDT, CDR2 YNNKEL, per germline (reference sequence). The CDR3 consists of 13 residues. The CDR3 here is CASSQSVESRAFF. For the CDR3, the DNA is TGTGCCAGCAGCCAGAGCGTTGAGAGCCGGGCTTTCTTT.

This clonotype was counted a few times. The chain combines TRBV11-2 with TRBJ2-5; 8 bases are shared with TRBD1. This CDR3 contains 14 residues. J lost 2 bases, V lost 4 bases, and 3 bases had no gene match. CDR1 is SGHAT, CDR2 FQNNGV, per germline. CDR3 DNA: TGTGCCAGCAGCTCCGACAGGGGACAAGAGACCCAGTACTTC. Amino acid sequence: CASSSDRGQETQYF.

The CDR3 nucleotides read TGTGCCAGCAGCGACAGGGGGAAGTCCAATGAAAAACTGTTTTTT. This codes for CASSDRGKSNEKLFF. V gene TRBV7-9 combines with J gene TRBJ1-4; TRBD1 agrees at 9 bases. The CDR3 consists of 15 residues. Germline trimming cut 5 bases from V and 5 bases from J; bases unmatched to any gene: 6. Germline V gives CDR1 SEHNR, CDR2 FQNEAQ (reference sequence).

The chain joins TRBV5-4 to TRBJ2-5, with 13 bases aligning to TRBD2. V lost 4 bases, J lost 4 bases, and 4 bases stayed unmatched. Germline loops: CDR1 SGHNT, CDR2 YYREEE (reference sequence). The CDR3 has 15 amino acids. CDR3 sequence reads: CASSRGLAGRETQYF. For the CDR3, the DNA is TGTGCCAGCAGCCGGGGACTAGCGGGAAGAGAGACCCAGTACTTC. Supplemented by reference TRBV5-4 and TRBJ2-5, the full variable domain reads ETGVTQSPTHLIKTRGQQVTLRCSSQSGHNTVSWYQQALGQGPQFIFQYYREEENGRGNFPPRFSGLQFPNYSSELNVNALELDDSALYLCASSRGLAGRETQYFGPGTRLLVL.

The chain combines TRBV20-1 with TRBJ1-2; no clear D. Germline assignment: CDR1 DFQATT and CDR2 SNEGSKA (reference sequence). This CDR3 has 17 amino acids. Trimming pared 0 bases from V and 3 bases from J, leaving 20 bases between. The CDR3 DNA is TGCAGTGCTAGAGACCCTACCTCACTACACCCCTACTATGGCTACACCTTC. Amino acids: CSARDPTSLHPYYGYTF.

This clonotype was seen a few times. V gene TRBV29-1 combines with J gene TRBJ2-7, with D tentatively TRBD1 (6 bases). Trimming took 5 bases from V and 6 from J, leaving 20 bases between them. CDR1 SQVTM and CDR2 ANQGSEA come from the germline V gene. The CDR3 is 14 residues long. CDR3 loop: CSVLIRGTAGEQYF. The CDR3 DNA reads as TGCAGCGTTCTTATCAGGGGAACCGCCGGCGAGCAGTACTTC.

The chain recombines TRBV12-3 or TRBV12-4 with TRBJ2-5; the D gene is possibly TRBD2 (6 bases). The CDR3 has 15 residues. Trimming took 8 bases from V and 2 from J, leaving 18 bases between them. This CDR3 reads CASAEGPGLQETQYF. The DNA for the CDR3 is TGTGCCAGCGCCGAGGGTCCGGGACTTCAAGAGACCCAGTACTTC.

DNA for the CDR3: TGTGCCAGCACCCTCACCAAGGGAGAGACCCAGTACTTC. This sequence encodes CASTLTKGETQYF. This sequence joins TRBV12-3 or TRBV12-4 and TRBJ2-5, with D unclear. CDR3 length equals 13 residues. Between the trimmed V and J ends, which lost 7 bases and 4 bases, there was a span of 13 bases.

V usage is TRBV2 and J usage is TRBJ2-7, with 7 nucleotides matching TRBD2. Germline V gene lookup returns CDR1 SNHLY and CDR2 FYNNEI. V was pared by 6 bases and J by 0 bases, with 8 bases of the junction left unmatched. The CDR3 extends over 15 amino acids. The CDR3 here is CASRRPGTNSYEQYF. DNA for the CDR3: TGTGCCAGCAGGAGACCCGGGACTAACTCCTACGAGCAGTACTTC. Based on the CDR3 plus reference TRBV2 and TRBJ2-7, the full variable domain is EPEVTQTPSHQVTQMGQEVILRCVPISNHLYFYWYRQILGQKVEFLVSFYNNEISEKSEIFDDQFSVERPDGSNFTLKIRSTKLEDSAMYFCASRRPGTNSYEQYFGPGTRLTVT.

This clonotype was counted only a few times. The gene calls are TRBV20-1 and TRBJ2-7; 12 nucleotides line up with TRBD2. V dropped 5 bases and J dropped 0; count of bases not matched to a gene: 5. Germline V gene data show CDR1 as DFQATT and CDR2 as SNEGSKA (reference sequence). The CDR3 extends over 15 amino acids. In DNA, the CDR3 is TGCAGTGCTTTCCGACTAGCGGGAGTCTCCTACGAGCAGTACTTC. Translated: CSAFRLAGVSYEQYF.

The table lists this clonotype with a few counts. In nucleotides, the CDR3 is TGTGCCAGCAGTGACTTTTTGAGGGGAAGCAATCAGCCCCAGCATTTT. Protein: CASSDFLRGSNQPQHF. The gene calls are TRBV2 and TRBJ1-5; D is possibly TRBD1 (5 bases). This CDR3 contains 16 residues. V was cut by 3 bases and J by 1 base, with 13 bases left in between. Germline V CDR1 and CDR2: SNHLY, FYNNEI.

The chain joins TRBV2 to TRBJ1-5; D not resolved. Trimming left V 5 bases short and J 4 bases short, with 12 bases between. Germline-derived CDR1 and CDR2 are SNHLY and FYNNEI. CDR3 length: 14 amino acids. The CDR3 region has the DNA TGTGCCAGCAGTCCGAGGACCTTTAATCAGCCCCAGCATTTT. This codes for CASSPRTFNQPQHF.

This clonotype was picked up a small number of times. This chain joins TRBV7-9 and TRBJ1-1, with D unclear. The CDR3 extends over 14 amino acids. V was shortened by 3 bases and J by 1 base, with 9 bases between the two germline ends. CDR1 is SEHNR and CDR2 is FQNEAQ in the germline V gene (reference sequence). The CDR3 DNA is TGTGCCAGCAGCTTCCCCGGAGGGAACACTGAAGCTTTCTTT. Protein product: CASSFPGGNTEAFF. Full variable domain (rest looked up from reference TRBV7-9 and TRBJ1-1): DTGVSQNPRHKITKRGQNVTFRCDPISEHNRLYWYRQTLGQGPEFLTYFQNEAQLEKSRLLSDRFSAERPKGSFSTLEIQRTEQGDSAMYLCASSFPGGNTEAFFGQGTRLTVV.

V is TRBV20-1 and J is TRBJ2-7; 8 nucleotides line up with TRBD1. The CDR3 is made up of 15 amino acids. J lost 0 bases, V lost 6 bases, and 10 bases had no gene match. The V gene's germline CDR1 is DFQATT and CDR2 SNEGSKA (reference sequence). The CDR3 nucleotides read TGCAGTGCCCGAGACACAGGGGGTGCCTCCTACGAGCAGTACTTC. This codes for CSARDTGGASYEQYF.

V is TRBV20-1 and J is TRBJ1-2, with 9 bases aligning to TRBD1. This CDR3 has 14 residues. Germline trimming cut 7 bases from V and 5 bases from J; bases unmatched to any gene: 11. The germline V gene has CDR1 DFQATT and CDR2 SNEGSKA (reference sequence). In DNA form, the CDR3 reads TGCAGTGAGTCGTGGGAACAGGGGGCGTATGGCTACACCTTC. It yields the protein CSESWEQGAYGYTF.

V gene TRBV2 combines with J gene TRBJ1-5; D may be TRBD1 (5 bases). V dropped 6 bases and J dropped 11 bases, with 17 bases sitting between them. This CDR3 region has 13 residues. Germline V gene data show CDR1 as SNHLY and CDR2 as FYNNEI. The CDR3 reads CASSGETGEAQHF. CDR3 DNA sequence: TGTGCCAGCAGCGGAGAAACGGGGGAGGCCCAGCATTTT.

The chain has TRBV29-1 and TRBJ2-5; 11 positions match TRBD2. This CDR3 region has 13 residues. The V gene end was trimmed by 5 bases and the J gene end by 4 bases; junction bases not matched to a gene: 3. Germline assignment: CDR1 SQVTM and CDR2 ANQGSEA. This CDR3 is CSVPGTSGETQYF. The CDR3, as DNA: TGCAGCGTTCCCGGGACTAGCGGAGAGACCCAGTACTTC.

The gene calls are TRBV5-4 and TRBJ2-5, with 9 bases that match TRBD1. The CDR3 sequence is 14 residues long. The germline CDR1 and CDR2 sequences are SGHNT and YYREEE (reference sequence). V shed 4 bases and J 4 bases; nucleotides not matched to a gene: 5. The chain's CDR3 is CASSMTGGGETQYF. The DNA of the CDR3 is TGTGCCAGCAGCATGACAGGGGGGGGAGAGACCCAGTACTTC.

Note on this clonotype: One junction end disagrees with the germline gene, perhaps due to a read error. This rearrangement joins TRBV7-9 to TRBJ1-1; D possibly corresponds to TRBD1 (6 bases). The germline CDR1 and CDR2 sequences are SEHNR and FQNEAQ (reference sequence). This CDR3 has 15 residues. The chain's CDR3 is CASSLAGHLNTEAFF. CDR3 in DNA: TGCGCCAGCAGCTTGGCGGGACACTTGAACACTGAAGCTTTCTTT.

V is TRBV6-1 and J is TRBJ2-7, with D perhaps TRBD2 (5 bases). Per the germline V gene, CDR1 is MNHNS and CDR2 is SASEGT. Trimming took 6 bases from V and 3 from J, leaving 12 bases between them. CDR3 length: 13 residues. The CDR3 loop reads CASSLFGVYEQYF. DNA of the CDR3: TGTGCCAGCAGCCTCTTCGGGGTCTACGAGCAGTACTTC.

This sequence joins TRBV2 and TRBJ1-4, with TRBD1 as a possible D gene (5 bases). Trimming took off 7 bases at V and 7 bases at J, with 13 bases between the two ends. The CDR3 extends over 13 amino acids. Per germline, CDR1 SNHLY and CDR2 FYNNEI. CDR3 amino acids: CASIGGWGEKLFF. The CDR3 DNA follows: TGTGCCAGCATCGGGGGGTGGGGTGAAAAACTGTTTTTT.

This clonotype was seen many times. The chain uses TRBV24-1 and TRBJ2-2; TRBD2 matches 11 bases. The ends lost 9 bases at V and 3 bases at J; junction bases unmatched: 23. This CDR3 has 21 residues. Germline V gene lookup returns CDR1 KGHDR and CDR2 SFDVKD. In DNA, the CDR3 is TGTGCCACCTCCCTCCCGCCCGGGACTAGCGGTCTCCGCGGGCACACCGGGGAGCTGTTTTTT. It translates to CATSLPPGTSGLRGHTGELFF.

This clonotype has just a few counts. The CDR3 protein is CASSSGTGNNEQYF. The CDR3 DNA sequence: TGTGCCAGCAGCTCTGGGACAGGGAACAACGAGCAGTACTTC. The chain couples TRBV7-2 to TRBJ2-7; TRBD1 agrees at 9 bases. V gave up 4 bases and J gave up 5 bases; unmatched junction bases: 6. The CDR3 is 14 residues long. Germline CDR1 and CDR2: SGHTA and FQGNSA.

This clonotype was seen a single time. This may arise from a read error, as a much more abundant clone is one base away. The genes are TRBV10-3 and TRBJ1-2; D gene ambiguous. This CDR3 has 14 amino acids. Between the trimmed V and J ends, which lost 8 bases and 0 bases, there was a span of 13 bases. Germline V gene data show CDR1 as ENHRY and CDR2 as SYGVKD. The CDR3 nucleotides are TGTGCCATCGACCCGGACGGCACTAACTATGGCTACACCTTC. This sequence encodes CAIDPDGTNYGYTF.